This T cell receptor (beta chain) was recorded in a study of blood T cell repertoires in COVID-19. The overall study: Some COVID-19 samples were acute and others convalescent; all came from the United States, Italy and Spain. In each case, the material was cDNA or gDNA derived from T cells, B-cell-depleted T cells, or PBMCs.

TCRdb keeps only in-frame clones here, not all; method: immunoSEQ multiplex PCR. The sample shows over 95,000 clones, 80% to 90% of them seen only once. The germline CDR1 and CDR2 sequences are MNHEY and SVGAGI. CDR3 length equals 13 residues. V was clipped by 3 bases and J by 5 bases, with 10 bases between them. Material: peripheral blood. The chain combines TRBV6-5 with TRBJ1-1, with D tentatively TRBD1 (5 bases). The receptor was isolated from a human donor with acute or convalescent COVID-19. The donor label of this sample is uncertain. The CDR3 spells CASSYDRQTEAFF. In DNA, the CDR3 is TGTGCCAGCAGTTATGACAGACAAACTGAAGCTTTCTTT.